A single sample is the source of the 20 T cell receptor beta chains below, sequenced in a study of blood T cell repertoires in COVID-19. Here immunoSEQ multiplex PCR was the method, and the copy in TCRdb shows in-frame clones only, minus some. The sample shows 55,000 to 75,000 clones, 70% to 80% of them seen only once. The sample was peripheral blood. The source is a man aged 60 to 75 with acute or convalescent COVID-19.

There are a few counts of this clone. The V gene is TRBV29-1, the J gene TRBJ1-4; a possible D gene is TRBD1 (5 bases). There are 13 residues in the CDR3. Germline CDR1 is SQVTM and CDR2 is ANQGSEA. Trimming cost V 7 bases and J 5 bases, with 14 bases left between them. CDR3 DNA sequence: TGCAGCGCCCTTGGGGGGAGGAATGAAAAACTGTTTTTT. Translating gives CSALGGRNEKLFF.

V gene TRBV7-9 combines with J gene TRBJ2-6; a weak D match, TRBD1 (5 bases). Trimming cost V 1 base and J 4 bases, with 14 bases left between them. The CDR3 loop spans 17 amino acids. Looked up from germline, CDR1 is SEHNR and CDR2 is FQNEAQ (reference sequence). The CDR3 protein is CASSLVWGPRGANVLTF. The CDR3 DNA reads TGTGCCAGCAGCTTAGTTTGGGGCCCTCGCGGGGCCAACGTCCTGACTTTC.

This rearrangement joins TRBV6-5 to TRBJ1-5; no clear D. V lost 6 bases, J lost 0 bases, and 12 bases lay in between. Germline V CDR1 and CDR2: MNHEY, SVGAGI. The CDR3 sequence is 15 residues long. Here the CDR3 DNA reads TGTGCCAGCAGGGGAGACATCTATAGCAATCAGCCCCAGCATTTT. This codes for CASRGDIYSNQPQHF.

The CDR3 nucleotides read TGTGCCAGCAGCCAAAATGGTATAGTTGCGGGCTACACCTTC. As protein: CASSQNGIVAGYTF. V gene TRBV3-1 (or the pseudogene TRBV3-2) combines with J gene TRBJ1-2, with D hard to call. The CDR3 loop spans 14 amino acids. V lost 2 bases and J lost 8, with 15 bases in between. The V gene's germline CDR1 is LGHDT and CDR2 YNNKEL (reference sequence).

The chain has TRBV13 and TRBJ1-5; 7 nucleotides match TRBD1. Germline values: CDR1 PRHDT, CDR2 FYEKMQ (reference sequence). The CDR3 loop spans 15 amino acids. V trimming: 5 bases; J trimming: 2 bases; junction bases outside the gene matches: 6. The CDR3: CASSKGGSGNQPQHF. The DNA of the CDR3 is TGTGCCAGCAGCAAAGGGGGCTCGGGCAATCAGCCCCAGCATTTT.

CDR3 DNA: TGTGCCAGCAGCTCCGGGACTAGCCCTTCCGAGCAGTTCTTC. Amino acids: CASSSGTSPSEQFF. The chain has TRBV6-2 or TRBV6-3 and TRBJ2-1; 9 bases are shared with TRBD2. Germline V gives CDR1 MNHEY, CDR2 SVGEGT. The V segment lost 6 bases and the J segment 10 bases; nucleotides outside the gene matches: 10. The CDR3 spans 14 residues.

The chain employs TRBV2 and TRBJ1-5, with D unclear. CDR3 length: 13 residues. V was cut by 7 bases and J by 9 bases, with 16 bases left in between. Germline V lookup: CDR1 SNHLY, CDR2 FYNNEI. The CDR3 DNA reads as TGTGCCAGCACCCAGGCCGGTTCTGGGCCCCAGCATTTT. It is translated as CASTQAGSGPQHF.

The J gene is TRBJ2-7, the V gene TRBV9; no reliable D call. CDR1 is SGDLS, CDR2 YYNGEE, per germline. The CDR3 covers 14 residues. Deletions cut 4 bases from V and 0 bases from J, with 11 bases between. CDR3 nucleotides: TGTGCCAGCAGCCCCCTCCCCAGCTCCTACGAGCAGTACTTC. It is translated as CASSPLPSSYEQYF.

The chain has TRBV6-5 and TRBJ1-4; 7 bases line up with TRBD1. The V gene's germline CDR1 is MNHEY and CDR2 SVGAGI. The CDR3 extends over 14 amino acids. Unmatched junction bases numbered 7, after V lost 6 bases and J lost 6 bases. The CDR3 is CASRTGGGDEKLFF. As DNA, the CDR3 is TGTGCCAGCAGAACGGGAGGGGGCGATGAAAAACTGTTTTTT.

In its sample, this clone was seen a few times. The V gene is TRBV5-1, the J gene TRBJ2-3, with TRBD2 matching 12 bases. J was trimmed by 1 base and V by 7 bases; bases with no gene match: 4. Germline V gene lookup returns CDR1 SGHRS and CDR2 YFSETQ. The CDR3 runs 15 residues. The DNA of the CDR3 is TGCGCCAGCGGACTAGCGGGAATGGGCACAGATACGCAGTATTTT. Its translation is CASGLAGMGTDTQYF.

The gene calls are TRBV30 and TRBJ1-1, with 12 nucleotides matching TRBD1. The CDR3 has 15 amino acids. Trimming cost V 8 bases and J 0 bases; bases outside gene matches: 7. Germline CDR1 is GTSNPN and CDR2 is SVGIG (reference sequence). CDR3 region: CAGTGGERMNTEAFF. Here the CDR3 DNA reads TGTGCCGGGACAGGGGGCGAAAGGATGAACACTGAAGCTTTCTTT.

The J gene is TRBJ2-1, the V gene TRBV4-1; no definite D call. The germline gives CDR1 MGHRA, CDR2 YSYEKL. The V end lost 0 bases, the J end lost 12 bases, and 15 bases lay between the germline ends. The CDR3 is made up of 14 amino acids. The CDR3 nucleotides read TGCGCCAGCAGCCAAGAGCGATCAGGCCCCTGGCAGTTCTTC. This encodes CASSQERSGPWQFF.

This chain uses TRBV15 with TRBJ2-1; TRBD2 aligns across 8 bases. The germline gives CDR1 LNHNV, CDR2 YYDKDF (reference sequence). The length of the CDR3 is 16 residues. The J segment lost 6 bases and the V segment lost 5 bases, leaving 12 bases of the junction unmatched. CDR3 in DNA: TGTGCCACCAGCCTCTTTTCGGGACTAGAGGGCAATGAGCAGTTCTTC. This translates into CATSLFSGLEGNEQFF.

This chain connects TRBV19 to TRBJ1-2; D is undetermined. From germline, CDR1 is LNHDA and CDR2 SQIVND (reference sequence). This CDR3 comprises 13 residues. Trimming stripped 4 bases from V and 4 bases from J, with 10 bases between. The CDR3 loop reads CASSTLAPYGYTF. CDR3 nucleotide sequence: TGTGCCAGTAGTACCCTAGCCCCCTATGGCTACACCTTC. Full variable domain (rest looked up from reference TRBV19 and TRBJ1-2): DGGITQSPKYLFRKEGQNVTLSCEQNLNHDAMYWYRQDPGQGLRLIYYSQIVNDFQKGDIAEGYSVSREKKESFPLTVTSAQKNPTAFYLCASSTLAPYGYTFGSGTRLTVV.

The genes are TRBV6-6 and TRBJ1-5; 9 bases map to TRBD1. The ends lost 7 bases at V and 7 bases at J; junction bases unmatched: 11. The CDR3 runs 15 residues. CDR1 is MNHNY, CDR2 SVGAGI, per germline (reference sequence). This chain's CDR3 is CASTTDRDREQPQHF. DNA for the CDR3: TGTGCCAGCACTACCGACCGGGACAGGGAACAGCCCCAGCATTTT.

In this sample, this clone turned up a few times. This chain joins TRBV21-1 and TRBJ2-1; no DNA check was done on the table's D call, TRBD2. TRBV21-1 counts as a pseudogene. The CDR3 runs to 12 residues. The CDR3 protein is CASSNRTRVPFF. The CDR3 nucleotides are TGTGCCAGCAGCAATAGGACGCGGGTACCGTTCTTC.

The chain recombines TRBV6-4 with TRBJ1-6; 8 bases are a match to TRBD1. V shed 4 bases, J shed 10 bases, and the junction held 9 bases outside the gene matches. CDR3 length equals 15 residues. Per the germline V gene, CDR1 is MRHNA and CDR2 is SNTAGT. Written as DNA, the CDR3 is TGTGCCAGCAGTGCCACCGACAGGGGTCTATCACCCCTCCACTTT. Its protein product is CASSATDRGLSPLHF.

This chain uses TRBV12-3 or TRBV12-4 with TRBJ2-7, with D possibly TRBD2 on 5 matching bases. Trimming cost V 3 bases and J 3 bases, with 9 bases left between them. The CDR3 length is 13 residues. The CDR3: CASSFGEFYEQYF. The CDR3 nucleotides are TGTGCCAGCAGTTTTGGGGAGTTCTACGAGCAGTACTTC.

This chain uses TRBV24-1 with TRBJ1-4; 7 nucleotides agree with TRBD1. Germline V gene sequence: CDR1 KGHDR, CDR2 SFDVKD. V lost 6 bases to trimming and J lost 0 bases; unmatched junction nucleotides: 6. The CDR3 sequence is 16 residues long. The CDR3 nucleotides read TGTGCCACCAGTCCGGGACAGTTGTCAACTAATGAAAAACTGTTTTTT. It is translated as CATSPGQLSTNEKLFF.

The chain recombines TRBV28 with TRBJ2-3, with 12 positions matching TRBD2. Germline V gene lookup returns CDR1 MDHEN and CDR2 SYDVKM. This CDR3 spans 15 amino acids. Losses at the gene ends were 6 bases for V and 4 bases for J; bases not matched to a gene: 5. The CDR3 sequence is CASSLAGGGSDTQYF. CDR3 nucleotides: TGTGCCAGCAGCCTAGCGGGAGGGGGGTCAGATACGCAGTATTTT.